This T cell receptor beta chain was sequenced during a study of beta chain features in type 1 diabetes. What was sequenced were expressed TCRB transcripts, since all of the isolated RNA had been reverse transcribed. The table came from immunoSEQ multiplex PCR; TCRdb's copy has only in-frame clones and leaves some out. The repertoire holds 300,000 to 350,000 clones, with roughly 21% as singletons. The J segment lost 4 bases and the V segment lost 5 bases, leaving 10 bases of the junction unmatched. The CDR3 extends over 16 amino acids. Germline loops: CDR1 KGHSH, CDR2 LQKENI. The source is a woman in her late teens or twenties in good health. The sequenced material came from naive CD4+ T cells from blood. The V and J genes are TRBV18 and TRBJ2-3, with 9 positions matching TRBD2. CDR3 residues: CASSAVRTSAADTQYF. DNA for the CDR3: TGTGCCAGCTCAGCCGTGAGGACTAGCGCGGCAGATACGCAGTATTTT.